This T cell receptor beta chain was sequenced in a study of T cells in Graves' hyperthyroidism and ophthalmopathy. The germline CDR1 and CDR2 sequences are SGHRS and YFSETQ. Trimming shortened V by 1 base and J by 1 base, and 13 bases separated the two germline ends. This CDR3 has 16 amino acids. Amplification targeted TCR beta CDR3 regions from RNA transcripts. HTBI primers were used for first-round RT-PCR of the TCR CDR3. TCRdb re-called the multiplex PCR reads through MiXCR, storing one row per CDR3 protein. The sample has 300,000 to 450,000 distinct CDR3 sequences; roughly 18% are singletons. The sequenced sample was blood. The chain carries TRBV5-1 and TRBJ2-3; D possibly corresponds to TRBD1 (5 bases). The clonotype comes from a man aged 18 to 29 with Graves' ophthalmopathy. The chain's CDR3 is CASSLFQGGGTDTQYF. CDR3 nucleotides: TGCGCCAGCAGCTTGTTCCAGGGCGGAGGCACAGATACGCAGTATTTT.